Shown below are 25 T cell receptor beta chains from a single sample sequenced in a study of control samples from healthy donors and cancer patients. Profiling relied on immunoSEQ multiplex PCR, and the TCRdb table lists in-frame clones only, not all of them. The table includes about 150,000 clones, approximately 93% detected once. Sequenced material: blood. These receptors all come from a man aged 40-50 years in good health.

The chain uses TRBV19 and TRBJ1-5, with TRBD1 matching over 7 bases. J was trimmed by 7 bases and V by 5 bases; bases with no gene match: 8. This CDR3 spans 14 amino acids. Germline CDR1 and CDR2: LNHDA and SQIVND (reference sequence). CDR3 residues: CASSSRQGTQPQHF. The CDR3 DNA follows: TGTGCCAGTAGTTCCAGACAGGGAACCCAGCCCCAGCATTTT.

The chain joins TRBV7-9 to TRBJ1-6; TRBD1 aligns across 7 bases. V was pared by 3 bases and J by 5 bases, with 1 base of the junction left unmatched. CDR3 size: 14 residues. Germline loops: CDR1 SEHNR, CDR2 FQNEAQ (reference sequence). Here the CDR3 reads CASSLDRNNSPLHF. CDR3 DNA sequence: TGTGCCAGCAGCTTGGACAGGAATAATTCACCCCTCCACTTT.

The chain joins TRBV19 to TRBJ2-7; no reliable D call. Germline lookup yields CDR1 LNHDA and CDR2 SQIVND (reference sequence). V lost 4 bases, J lost 2 bases, and 9 bases lay in between. The CDR3 consists of 13 residues. CDR3 residues: CASSTGRTYEQYF. CDR3 nucleotide sequence: TGTGCCAGTAGTACCGGACGGACCTACGAGCAGTACTTC.

J is TRBJ1-6 and V is TRBV10-2; D is unresolved. The CDR3 has 15 amino acids. Trimming cost V 0 bases and J 9 bases, with 12 bases left between them. Germline values: CDR1 WSHSY, CDR2 SAAADI. The CDR3 here is CASSESTRRVSPLHF. The DNA of the CDR3 is TGCGCCAGCAGTGAGTCGACGCGAAGGGTTTCACCCCTCCACTTT.

V is TRBV9 and J is TRBJ1-6; D may be TRBD1 (5 bases). V lost 4 bases, J lost 10 bases, and 12 bases lay in between. Germline lookup yields CDR1 SGDLS and CDR2 YYNGEE. This CDR3 has 13 residues. CDR3 loop: CASSFQGNSPLHF. The CDR3 nucleotides read TGTGCCAGCAGCTTCCAGGGTAACTCACCCCTCCACTTT.

This CDR3 reads CASSNYEGELFF. The DNA of the CDR3 is TGTGCCAGCAGTAATTATGAGGGGGAGCTGTTTTTT. V usage is TRBV7-2 and J usage is TRBJ2-2, with D unclear. V lost 6 bases, J lost 8 bases, and 10 bases lay in between. The germline gives CDR1 SGHTA, CDR2 FQGNSA. The CDR3 totals 12 residues.

The chain joins TRBV28 to TRBJ2-7; no firm D call. V lost 3 bases to trimming and J lost 2 bases, with 11 bases between them. Germline V gives CDR1 MDHEN, CDR2 SYDVKM. The CDR3 is made up of 14 amino acids. CDR3 nucleotide sequence: TGTGCCAGCAGTTTTTCCCGGGTTCCCTACGAGCAGTACTTC. Translated: CASSFSRVPYEQYF.

The rearrangement uses TRBV23-1 and TRBJ2-7; D is undetermined. TRBV23-1 is known as an ORF, though its function is uncertain. The CDR3 loop spans 11 amino acids. Trimming took off 6 bases at V and 3 bases at J, with 6 bases between the two ends. CDR3 bases: TGCGCCAGCAGGAGACTCTACGAGCAGTACTTC. Encoded protein: CASRRLYEQYF.

V and J are TRBV28 and TRBJ1-2; perhaps TRBD1 as D (6 bases). The CDR3 spans 18 residues. Between the trimmed V and J ends, which lost 4 bases and 2 bases, there was a span of 23 bases. The germline CDR1 and CDR2 sequences are MDHEN and SYDVKM. In DNA form, the CDR3 reads TGTGCCAGCAGTTCACTCGGGGGCAGGGGCCGAACCAACTATGGCTACACCTTC. Amino acids: CASSSLGGRGRTNYGYTF.

J is TRBJ2-7 and V is TRBV5-1; 8 bases agree with TRBD1. The CDR3 spans 14 residues. The germline gives CDR1 SGHRS, CDR2 YFSETQ. The junction had 6 bases not matched to a gene; V was cut back by 0 bases and J by 7 bases. The CDR3 region is CASSLEQGGWEQYF. In DNA, the CDR3 is TGCGCCAGCAGCTTGGAACAGGGGGGATGGGAGCAGTACTTC.

This rearrangement joins TRBV18 to TRBJ1-6; tentatively, D is TRBD1 (6 bases). V lost 5 bases to trimming and J lost 9 bases, with 14 bases between them. The germline gives CDR1 KGHSH, CDR2 LQKENI. CDR3 length: 14 amino acids. The CDR3 sequence is CASSFQGSGSPLHF. CDR3 coding DNA: TGTGCCAGCTCATTTCAGGGGTCGGGTTCACCCCTCCACTTT.

This clone showed up just once. J is TRBJ2-1 and V is TRBV6-1; 8 bases are shared with TRBD2. V shed 0 bases, J shed 9 bases, and the junction held 7 bases outside the gene matches. Looked up from germline, CDR1 is MNHNS and CDR2 is SASEGT. The CDR3 runs 15 residues. The CDR3 DNA reads as TGTGCCAGCAGTGAAGCGGACCAGCGGGGGCTTGAGCAGTTCTTC. Its translation is CASSEADQRGLEQFF.

The gene calls are TRBV24-1 and TRBJ1-5; 7 positions match TRBD1. Germline V gene lookup returns CDR1 KGHDR and CDR2 SFDVKD. This CDR3 is 15 amino acids long. V dropped 4 bases and J dropped 1; count of bases not matched to a gene: 3. CDR3 amino acids: CATSDQGGSNQPQHF. The CDR3 bases are TGTGCCACCAGTGACCAGGGGGGGAGCAATCAGCCCCAGCATTTT.

The V call is TRBV24-1, the J call TRBJ2-5, with 12 bases fitting TRBD2. CDR1 and CDR2 from the germline V gene are KGHDR and SFDVKD. This CDR3 has 16 amino acids. The ends lost 3 bases at V and 5 bases at J; junction bases unmatched: 6. CDR3 region: CATSDPLAGGHETQYF. The CDR3 DNA reads TGTGCCACCAGTGATCCTCTAGCGGGGGGGCATGAGACCCAGTACTTC.

This clone was counted a single time. The V call is TRBV10-3, the J call TRBJ2-5, with a tentative D call TRBD1 (6 bases). This CDR3 comprises 13 residues. Trimming took 2 bases from V and 5 from J, leaving 9 bases between them. The germline V gene has CDR1 ENHRY and CDR2 SYGVKD. Here the CDR3 reads CAISEAGDETQYF. As DNA, the CDR3 is TGTGCCATCAGTGAGGCAGGGGACGAGACCCAGTACTTC.

The chain employs TRBV6-6 and TRBJ2-7; 10 nucleotides match TRBD1. CDR1 MNHNY and CDR2 SVGAGI come from the germline V gene (reference sequence). The CDR3 covers 15 residues. The J segment lost 6 bases and the V segment lost 0 bases, leaving 5 bases of the junction unmatched. CDR3 amino acids: CASSYSTGGGGEQYF. CDR3 DNA: TGTGCCAGCAGTTACTCGACAGGGGGCGGGGGCGAGCAGTACTTC.

V usage is TRBV2 and J usage is TRBJ2-5, with D perhaps TRBD1 (5 bases). This CDR3 region has 13 residues. Germline V CDR1 and CDR2: SNHLY, FYNNEI. V was trimmed by 4 bases and J by 4 bases, leaving 10 bases between them. CDR3 amino acids: CASSVDSPETQYF. DNA for the CDR3: TGTGCCAGCAGTGTCGACAGTCCAGAGACCCAGTACTTC.

The V call is TRBV9, the J call TRBJ1-3; D might be TRBD1 (6 bases). Between the trimmed V and J ends, which lost 0 bases and 2 bases, there was a span of 12 bases. This CDR3 contains 16 residues. Germline CDR1 and CDR2: SGDLS and YYNGEE. As DNA, the CDR3 is TGTGCCAGCAGCGTAGGGGTCCCAGGGGCTGGAAACACCATATATTTT. Protein sequence: CASSVGVPGAGNTIYF.

The V gene is TRBV6-5, the J gene TRBJ1-1, with 8 bases matching TRBD1. With V trimmed by 7 bases and J by 1 base, 8 bases remained unmatched. CDR3 size: 15 residues. Looked up from germline, CDR1 is MNHEY and CDR2 is SVGAGI. The CDR3 region is CASMVTGATNTEAFF. For the CDR3, the DNA is TGTGCCAGCATGGTGACAGGGGCCACGAACACTGAAGCTTTCTTT.

This sequence joins TRBV5-1 and TRBJ2-7, with D perhaps matching TRBD1 or TRBD2 (5 bases each). This CDR3 has 14 amino acids. Trimming shortened V by 5 bases and J by 5 bases, and 17 bases separated the two germline ends. Germline loops: CDR1 SGHRS, CDR2 YFSETQ. CDR3 sequence reads: CASRGVLTGHEQYF. DNA of the CDR3: TGCGCCAGCAGGGGGGTCCTCACCGGCCACGAGCAGTACTTC.

This clone ranks as medium-sized. The rearrangement links TRBV5-1 to TRBJ1-2, with D uncertain. V dropped 2 bases and J dropped 6 bases, with 8 bases sitting between them. Looked up from germline, CDR1 is SGHRS and CDR2 is YFSETQ. The CDR3 has 12 amino acids. The DNA of the CDR3 is TGCGCCAGCAGCTTAGGCAAGGATGGCTACACCTTC. Translation: CASSLGKDGYTF.

This chain connects TRBV7-2 to TRBJ1-6; D perhaps matches TRBD1 (6 bases). Trimming cost V 1 base and J 5 bases, with 15 bases left between them. Germline CDR1 and CDR2: SGHTA and FQGNSA. This CDR3 is 17 amino acids long. As DNA, the CDR3 is TGTGCCAGCAGCTTAGGGGGGGCAGGGGTCGATAATTCACCCCTCCACTTT. This gives the protein CASSLGGAGVDNSPLHF.

The J gene is TRBJ2-6, the V gene TRBV7-3; D possibly corresponds to TRBD2 (6 bases). CDR1 is SGHTA and CDR2 is FQGTGA in the germline V gene. V lost 5 bases and J 12 bases, leaving 11 bases between the germline ends. The CDR3 has 12 amino acids. DNA for the CDR3: TGTGCCAGCAGCCTCCCCGGGGGCGTCCTGACTTTC. This encodes CASSLPGGVLTF.

This chain joins TRBV6-5 and TRBJ1-3; 7 positions agree with TRBD1. V trimming: 6 bases; J trimming: 0 bases; junction bases outside the gene matches: 5. The CDR3 totals 15 residues. Germline V lookup: CDR1 MNHEY, CDR2 SVGAGI. In DNA, the CDR3 is TGTGCCAGCAGCTGGGACAGACTCTCTGGAAACACCATATATTTT. Protein sequence: CASSWDRLSGNTIYF.

This rearrangement joins TRBV5-4 to TRBJ2-7; D not certain. The V and J ends lost 3 bases and 0 bases respectively, with 10 bases between them. Germline V gene data show CDR1 as SGHNT and CDR2 as YYREEE (reference sequence). This CDR3 comprises 14 residues. The CDR3 sequence: CASSWARSSYEQYF. The CDR3 DNA sequence: TGTGCCAGCAGCTGGGCCCGGAGCTCCTACGAGCAGTACTTC. Full variable domain (outside the CDR3, taken from reference TRBV5-4 and TRBJ2-7): ETGVTQSPTHLIKTRGQQVTLRCSSQSGHNTVSWYQQALGQGPQFIFQYYREEENGRGNFPPRFSGLQFPNYSSELNVNALELDDSALYLCASSWARSSYEQYFGPGTRLTVT.